The rows below give T cell receptor beta chains drawn from one sample of a study of T cells after yellow fever vaccination. TCRdb fed the 5' RACE reads into MiXCR, producing one record per CDR3 protein. The sample has some 500,000 distinct CDR3 sequences; less than 15% are singletons. The sequencing used PBMCs, collected on the day of the yellow fever booster vaccination. Receptors were obtained from a man younger than 40 who received the YFV17D yellow fever vaccine. Both conserved end residues are part of each CDR3. The order of the fields is D gene, clone size, J gene, V gene, CDR3 DNA, CDR3 protein. The D gene is left open where the match is weak. A row's size may be missing; if present it is once, few, many or a size class.

d_call: NA
clone_size: NA
j_call: TRBJ2-7
v_call: TRBV20-1
cdr3_nt: TGCAGTGCGCCGGCCAGGGGCGCCTACGAGCAGTACTTC
cdr3_aa: CSAPARGAYEQYF

d_call: NA
clone_size: few
j_call: TRBJ2-7
v_call: TRBV29-1
cdr3_nt: TGCAGCGTTGAAGATGGGAATAACGAGCAGTACTTC
cdr3_aa: CSVEDGNNEQYF

d_call: NA
clone_size: NA
j_call: TRBJ2-7
v_call: TRBV7-2
cdr3_nt: TGTGCCAGCAGCTCCAGGGTTTCCTACGAGCAGTACTTC
cdr3_aa: CASSSRVSYEQYF

d_call: TRBD2
clone_size: few
j_call: TRBJ2-2
v_call: TRBV9
cdr3_nt: TGTGCCAGCAGCGTAGCACTAGCGGGAGCTCCCGGGGAGCTGTTTTTT
cdr3_aa: CASSVALAGAPGELFF

d_call: NA
clone_size: few
j_call: TRBJ2-1
v_call: TRBV5-4
cdr3_nt: TGTGCCAGCAGCCCCGCAGCTCCCAACTACAATGAGCAGTTCTTC
cdr3_aa: CASSPAAPNYNEQFF

d_call: TRBD1
clone_size: few
j_call: TRBJ2-2
v_call: TRBV20-1
cdr3_nt: TGCAGTGCTCGGACAGGGAAGGGGGGAACCGGGGAGCTGTTTTTT
cdr3_aa: CSARTGKGGTGELFF

d_call: NA
clone_size: few
j_call: TRBJ1-1
v_call: TRBV7-9
cdr3_nt: TGTGCCAGCAGCGTAAACATGCTGAACACTGAAGCTTTCTTT
cdr3_aa: CASSVNMLNTEAFF

d_call: TRBD1
clone_size: NA
j_call: TRBJ1-1
v_call: TRBV27
cdr3_nt: TGTGCCAGCAGTGGTAACAGGGGGCGCGAAGATACGTCCGCTGAAGCTTTCTTT
cdr3_aa: CASSGNRGREDTSAEAFF

d_call: NA
clone_size: many
j_call: TRBJ1-1
v_call: TRBV5-1
cdr3_nt: TGCGCCAGCAGCTTGGCCAAACAGGGCCGGGATATGAACACTGAAGCTTTCTTT
cdr3_aa: CASSLAKQGRDMNTEAFF

d_call: NA
clone_size: few
j_call: TRBJ1-2
v_call: TRBV7-2
cdr3_nt: TGTGCCAGCAGCTCACGGCGGGGGGACTATGGCTACACCTTC
cdr3_aa: CASSSRRGDYGYTF